This is a list of T cell receptor beta chains from one sample in a study of blood T cell repertoires in COVID-19. Sequencing was performed with immunoSEQ multiplex PCR; in TCRdb, only in-frame clones are kept and a portion is missing. The sample holds 100,000 to 120,000 clones, roughly four fifths seen once. The specimen sequenced was peripheral blood. All receptors derive from an older woman with acute or convalescent COVID-19. Both conserved end residues are part of each CDR3. Fields, in order: J gene, clone size, D gene, V gene, CDR3 protein, CDR3 DNA. The D gene is left open where the match is weak. Where a row states a size, it is once, few, many or the class of an expanded clone; other rows omit it.

J: TRBJ2-7; size: .; D: .; V: TRBV4-3; CDR3: CASSQGSGRTYEQYF; DNA: TGCGCCAGCAGCCAAGGGTCAGGGAGGACCTACGAGCAGTACTTC
J: TRBJ1-2; size: .; D: .; V: TRBV5-6; CDR3: CASSSGLGGYTF; DNA: TGTGCCAGCAGCTCAGGACTGGGAGGCTACACCTTC
J: TRBJ1-6; size: .; D: .; V: TRBV19; CDR3: CASRTTTSYNSPLHF; DNA: TGTGCCAGTAGGACGACGACAAGCTATAATTCACCCCTCCACTTT
J: TRBJ1-5; size: .; D: TRBD1; V: TRBV4-1; CDR3: CASSQGGQSNQPQHF; DNA: TGCGCCAGCAGCCAAGGGGGACAGAGCAATCAGCCCCAGCATTTT
J: TRBJ2-2; size: .; D: .; V: TRBV4-1; CDR3: CASSLRSIGELFF; DNA: TGCGCCAGCAGCCTCCGGTCGATCGGGGAGCTGTTTTTT
J: TRBJ2-4; size: .; D: .; V: TRBV15; CDR3: CATSRPGKNIQYF; DNA: TGTGCCACCAGTCGTCCGGGTAAAAACATTCAGTACTTC
J: TRBJ1-1; size: .; D: TRBD1; V: TRBV5-4; CDR3: CASSPGAWDRRKEDTEAFF; DNA: TGTGCCAGCAGCCCGGGCGCGTGGGACAGGCGGAAGGAGGACACTGAAGCTTTCTTT
J: TRBJ2-3; size: .; D: TRBD2; V: TRBV6-6; CDR3: CASMGQRGTDTQYF; DNA: TGTGCCAGCATGGGCCAGCGGGGAACAGATACGCAGTATTTT
J: TRBJ1-3; size: .; D: .; V: TRBV24-1; CDR3: CATSDGGDSGNTIYF; DNA: TGTGCCACCAGTGATGGCGGGGACTCTGGAAACACCATATATTTT
J: TRBJ2-2; size: .; D: TRBD2; V: TRBV2; CDR3: CASSLAGAITGELFF; DNA: TGTGCCAGCAGTTTAGCGGGGGCGATCACCGGGGAGCTGTTTTTT
J: TRBJ1-2; size: .; D: .; V: TRBV27; CDR3: CASSSDIRQMGGYTF; DNA: TGTGCCAGCAGTTCGGACATCCGACAGATGGGTGGCTACACCTTC
J: TRBJ1-1; size: .; D: .; V: TRBV12-3/TRBV12-4; CDR3: CASTRRGEAFF; DNA: TGTGCCAGCACCCGAAGGGGTGAAGCTTTCTTT
J: TRBJ1-1; size: once; D: .; V: TRBV6-5; CDR3: CASTSYRVETEAFF; DNA: TGTGCCAGCACATCATACAGGGTGGAGACTGAAGCTTTCTTT
J: TRBJ1-5; size: .; D: .; V: TRBV27; CDR3: CASSHQGSQPQHF; DNA: TGTGCCAGCAGTCACCAGGGGTCGCAGCCCCAGCATTTT
J: TRBJ1-2; size: .; D: .; V: TRBV3-1/TRBV3-2; CDR3: CASSPHDRAGGYTF; DNA: TGTGCCAGCAGCCCCCACGACAGAGCTGGAGGCTACACCTTC
J: TRBJ1-2; size: .; D: .; V: TRBV28; CDR3: CASSFGGGRRVGYTF; DNA: TGTGCCAGCAGTTTCGGGGGGGGCAGGAGGGTAGGCTACACCTTC
J: TRBJ1-1; size: few; D: TRBD1; V: TRBV29-1; CDR3: CSVDGTGFRNTEAFF; DNA: TGCAGCGTTGACGGGACAGGGTTCCGGAACACTGAAGCTTTCTTT
J: TRBJ2-1; size: .; D: .; V: TRBV24-1; CDR3: CATSDLTHLNEQFF; DNA: TGTGCCACCAGTGATTTGACTCATCTCAATGAGCAGTTCTTC
J: TRBJ2-3; size: .; D: TRBD2; V: TRBV5-4; CDR3: CASSLAAVAGTDTQYF; DNA: TGTGCCAGCAGCTTGGCCGCCGTAGCGGGGACAGATACGCAGTATTTT
J: TRBJ2-3; size: .; D: TRBD2; V: TRBV3-1/TRBV3-2; CDR3: CASLKMGASGDTDTQYF; DNA: TGTGCCAGCCTAAAGATGGGGGCTAGCGGGGACACAGATACGCAGTATTTT
J: TRBJ2-5; size: .; D: TRBD2; V: TRBV5-1; CDR3: CASSPRGGGGQTQYF; DNA: TGCGCCAGCAGCCCCCGTGGTGGCGGGGGGCAGACCCAGTACTTC
J: TRBJ2-3; size: .; D: TRBD2; V: TRBV6-5; CDR3: CASSYLAGEDTQYF; DNA: TGTGCCAGCAGTTATCTTGCGGGGGAAGATACGCAGTATTTT
J: TRBJ2-2; size: .; D: .; V: TRBV11-2; CDR3: CASSLRRETGELFF; DNA: TGTGCCAGCAGCTTACGGCGGGAAACCGGGGAGCTGTTTTTT
J: TRBJ1-1; size: few; D: .; V: TRBV18; CDR3: CASSPGVEMNTEAFF; DNA: TGTGCCAGCTCACCCGGCGTGGAGATGAACACTGAAGCTTTCTTT
J: TRBJ1-3; size: .; D: TRBD1; V: TRBV24-1; CDR3: CATRDSGSGNTIYF; DNA: TGTGCCACCCGGGACAGCGGCTCTGGAAACACCATATATTTT
J: TRBJ1-5; size: .; D: .; V: TRBV4-1; CDR3: CASSRRVGGDRNQPQHF; DNA: TGCGCCAGCAGCCGCAGGGTGGGAGGGGACCGCAATCAGCCCCAGCATTTT
J: TRBJ2-7; size: .; D: .; V: TRBV14; CDR3: CASSQLGLIYEQYF; DNA: TGTGCCAGCAGCCAACTAGGCTTGATCTACGAGCAGTACTTC
J: TRBJ2-3; size: .; D: TRBD1; V: TRBV19; CDR3: CASGPQQGAPDTQYF; DNA: TGTGCCAGTGGACCTCAACAGGGGGCCCCAGATACGCAGTATTTT
J: TRBJ1-1; size: .; D: .; V: TRBV14; CDR3: CASSQAGGLNTEAFF; DNA: TGTGCCAGCAGCCAAGCGGGGGGGTTGAACACTGAAGCTTTCTTT
J: TRBJ2-7; size: .; D: .; V: TRBV9; CDR3: CASSSGLPSYEQYF; DNA: TGTGCCAGCAGCTCGGGACTTCCCTCCTACGAGCAGTACTTC
J: TRBJ2-3; size: .; D: .; V: TRBV7-3; CDR3: CASSSGSGTDTQYF; DNA: TGTGCCAGCAGCTCAGGATCAGGCACAGATACGCAGTATTTT
J: TRBJ2-5; size: .; D: .; V: TRBV4-1; CDR3: CASSSHRDLAAPQYF; DNA: TGCGCCAGCAGCTCCCACCGGGACTTGGCGGCGCCCCAGTACTTC
J: TRBJ1-1; size: .; D: TRBD1; V: TRBV27; CDR3: CASSRWDRGRAFF; DNA: TGTGCCAGCAGTCGATGGGACAGGGGGCGAGCTTTCTTT